This TCR beta chain was captured by sequencing in a study of blood T cells in healthy people across ages. Study-level points and caveats: Age brought a roughly linear fall in TCR beta diversity measured per million T cells.

It was with a sample-barcoded 5' primer and a J-beta primer mix that a second PCR of roughly 7 to 12 cycles was run. TCRdb redid the calling of the 5' RACE reads with MiXCR, one entry per CDR3 protein. The sample yields around 780,000 distinct CDR3 sequences, around 24% seen once. On this clonotype itself: What it recognizes is unknown.

The CDR3 loop spans 12 amino acids. The V and J ends lost 4 bases and 5 bases respectively, with 9 bases between them. Germline CDR1 and CDR2: MNHNY and SVGAGI (reference sequence). Total RNA, at least 6 micrograms per sample, was extracted from PBMCs. The data were also submitted as part of a second study, on T cells of mothers and their children.

The sequenced sample was blood. The V call is TRBV6-6, the J call TRBJ2-7; D unclear. This TCR was sampled from a boy between 5 and 17 years old in good health. The CDR3 reads CASSSAEHEQYF. As DNA, the CDR3 is TGTGCCAGCAGTTCCGCAGAGCACGAGCAGTACTTC.